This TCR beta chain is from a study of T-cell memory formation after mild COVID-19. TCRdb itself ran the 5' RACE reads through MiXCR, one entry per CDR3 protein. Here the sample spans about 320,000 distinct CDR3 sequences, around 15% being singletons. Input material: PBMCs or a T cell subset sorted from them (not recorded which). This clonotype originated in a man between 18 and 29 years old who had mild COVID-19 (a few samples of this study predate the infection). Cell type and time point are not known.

In DNA, the CDR3 is TGTGCCAGCAGTTACCAGGGATCGGGTGAGACCCAGTACTTC. This gives the protein CASSYQGSGETQYF. This rearrangement joins TRBV6-5 to TRBJ2-5; tentatively, D is TRBD1 (5 bases). Germline CDR1 and CDR2: MNHEY and SVGAGI. Deletions cut 2 bases from V and 5 bases from J, with 12 bases between. This CDR3 is 14 amino acids long.